These 20 T cell receptor beta chains were all obtained from the same sample, sequenced in a study of cytomegalovirus exposure and HLA in healthy donors. This PCR relied on a set of 60 Vbeta primers and 13 Jbeta primers. The repertoire was sequenced with immunoSEQ multiplex PCR; TCRdb's copy has only in-frame clones and lacks some. The sample lists 98,000 or so clones; over 9.5% were seen once. Sample: PBMCs. The receptors stem from a man aged 40-50 years in good health and CMV-seropositive.

This chain links TRBV28 with TRBJ2-5, with 9 bases aligning to TRBD2. J was trimmed by 5 bases and V by 5 bases; bases with no gene match: 12. This CDR3 is built from 16 residues. Germline CDR1 reads MDHEN; CDR2 reads SYDVKM. CDR3 in amino acids: CASSPRGRGGEETQYF. CDR3 nucleotide sequence: TGTGCCAGCAGTCCCCGGGGGCGGGGGGGGGAGGAGACCCAGTACTTC.

Comment on this clone: With a far larger clone one base away, a read error is the likely cause. V usage is TRBV11-3 and J usage is TRBJ1-1; 8 nucleotides agree with TRBD1. The CDR3 has 13 residues. With V trimmed by 3 bases and J by 4 bases, 1 base remained unmatched. Germline CDR1 and CDR2: SGHNT and YENEEA. The DNA of the CDR3 is TGTGCCAGCAGCTTGACAGGGGTCACTGAAGCTTTCTTT. This gives the protein CASSLTGVTEAFF.

This chain joins TRBV6-5 and TRBJ1-6; 9 bases are shared with TRBD1. The CDR3 is made up of 15 amino acids. The V gene's germline CDR1 is MNHEY and CDR2 SVGAGI. J was trimmed by 10 bases and V by 4 bases; bases with no gene match: 8. The CDR3 here is CASSSTGTGNSPLHF. DNA for the CDR3: TGTGCCAGCAGTTCCACCGGGACAGGGAACTCACCCCTCCACTTT.

This clone appeared a few times. The V and J genes are TRBV10-3 and TRBJ2-3; 9 bases agree with TRBD2. Trimming cost V 7 bases and J 6 bases; bases outside gene matches: 11. Per the germline V gene, CDR1 is ENHRY and CDR2 is SYGVKD. The CDR3 has 15 residues. DNA of the CDR3: TGTGCCATCAAATCAGAGGCGGGAGGGCCGGATACGCAGTATTTT. Translation: CAIKSEAGGPDTQYF.

A few counts support this clone. V and J are TRBV10-3 and TRBJ2-2; 7 bases are shared with TRBD1. The length of the CDR3 is 15 residues. Germline V gene sequence: CDR1 ENHRY, CDR2 SYGVKD. J was trimmed by 2 bases and V by 5 bases; bases with no gene match: 5. The CDR3 loop reads CAISLNRGNTGELFF. Here the CDR3 DNA reads TGTGCCATCAGTCTTAACAGGGGTAACACCGGGGAGCTGTTTTTT.

This clone was picked up a small number of times. This chain uses TRBV15 with TRBJ2-7; TRBD2 aligns across 9 bases. Germline CDR1 reads LNHNV; CDR2 reads YYDKDF (reference sequence). V dropped 0 bases and J dropped 7; count of bases not matched to a gene: 4. The CDR3 is 14 amino acids. As DNA, the CDR3 is TGTGCCACCAGCAGAGATCGGCTAGCGGGAGAGCAGTACTTC. This translates into CATSRDRLAGEQYF.

The chain has TRBV6-1 and TRBJ1-1, with D maybe TRBD1 (5 bases). Germline V lookup: CDR1 MNHNS, CDR2 SASEGT. This CDR3 spans 15 amino acids. With 2 bases removed from V and 7 bases from J, the gap between germline ends came to 17 bases. CDR3 sequence: CASSEIGEGPYEAFF. CDR3 nucleotide sequence: TGTGCCAGCAGTGAAATAGGGGAAGGTCCCTATGAAGCTTTCTTT.

In its sample, this clone was seen a few times. The genes are TRBV13 and TRBJ2-7, with 9 bases aligning to TRBD1. The trim removed 5 bases at V and 3 bases at J, leaving 8 bases unmatched. Looked up from germline, CDR1 is PRHDT and CDR2 is FYEKMQ (reference sequence). This CDR3 has 15 amino acids. CDR3: CASSLSGTGSYEQYF. The CDR3 coding sequence is TGTGCCAGCAGCCTTTCCGGGACAGGGAGCTACGAGCAGTACTTC.

The V and J genes are TRBV7-9 and TRBJ2-2; no firm D call. CDR3 length equals 12 residues. V lost 1 base to trimming and J lost 7 bases, with 4 bases between them. CDR1 and CDR2 (germline): SEHNR, FQNEAQ (reference sequence). The CDR3 spells CASSLDIGELFF. The CDR3 bases are TGTGCCAGCAGCTTAGATATCGGGGAGCTGTTTTTT.

The gene calls are TRBV7-2 and TRBJ2-5; the match to TRBD2 covers 9 bases. J gave up 5 bases and V 2 bases, and 9 bases lay outside the gene matches. The germline V gene has CDR1 SGHTA and CDR2 FQGNSA. This CDR3 contains 16 residues. Here the CDR3 reads CASSLSLAGMGETQYF. The CDR3 nucleotides read TGTGCCAGCAGCTTAAGTCTAGCGGGAATGGGGGAGACCCAGTACTTC.

This clone showed up many times. V usage is TRBV9 and J usage is TRBJ2-3, with TRBD2 matching over 8 bases. Germline loops: CDR1 SGDLS, CDR2 YYNGEE. Germline trimming cut 4 bases from V and 0 bases from J; bases unmatched to any gene: 16. The CDR3 contains 19 residues. CDR3 sequence reads: CASSRGSSGMGLSTDTQYF. DNA for the CDR3: TGTGCCAGCAGCCGAGGAAGTAGCGGGATGGGATTAAGCACAGATACGCAGTATTTT.

This chain joins TRBV30 and TRBJ1-5; D gene unclear. CDR3 length: 13 amino acids. CDR1 GTSNPN and CDR2 SVGIG come from the germline V gene (reference sequence). The V gene lost 5 bases and the J gene lost 2 bases, with 10 bases spanning the gap. In DNA form, the CDR3 reads TGTGCCTGGGGTGAGAGAGGCAATCAGCCCCAGCATTTT. Protein: CAWGERGNQPQHF.

V is TRBV5-1 and J is TRBJ1-2, with D uncertain. The CDR3 spans 15 residues. Germline V gene sequence: CDR1 SGHRS, CDR2 YFSETQ. Between the trimmed V and J ends, which lost 0 bases and 4 bases, there was a span of 13 bases. In DNA, the CDR3 is TGCGCCAGCAGCTTGGTGACTGCACCCCCCTATGGCTACACCTTC. It encodes CASSLVTAPPYGYTF.

The CDR3 region has the DNA TGTGCCTGGAGGAAGTGGGGGACTAAGAATTACGAGCAGTACTTC. Translated: CAWRKWGTKNYEQYF. The V gene is TRBV30, the J gene TRBJ2-7; 7 bases are shared with TRBD2. CDR1 is GTSNPN and CDR2 is SVGIG in the germline V gene (reference sequence). V trimming: 3 bases; J trimming: 4 bases; junction bases outside the gene matches: 12. This CDR3 has 15 residues. The whole variable domain, filled in from reference TRBV30 and TRBJ2-7, reads SQTIHQWPATLVQPVGSPLSLECTVEGTSNPNLYWYRQAAGRGLQLLFYSVGIGQISSEVPQNLSASRPQDRQFILSSKKLLLSDSGFYLCAWRKWGTKNYEQYFGPGTRLTVT.

This clone was counted only a few times. The V and J genes are TRBV4-1 and TRBJ2-5; D is perhaps TRBD2 (5 bases). CDR1 MGHRA and CDR2 YSYEKL come from the germline V gene. This CDR3 has 14 residues. V was pared by 0 bases and J by 7 bases, with 12 bases between. The CDR3 protein is CASSQEREYGTQYF. The CDR3 coding sequence is TGCGCCAGCAGCCAAGAGAGGGAATACGGGACCCAGTACTTC.

The chain employs TRBV7-9 and TRBJ2-7; perhaps TRBD1 as D (5 bases). V lost 5 bases, J lost 2 bases, and 13 bases lay in between. CDR1 SEHNR and CDR2 FQNEAQ come from the germline V gene (reference sequence). The CDR3 totals 14 residues. CDR3 loop: CASSPLPGTYEQYF. Written as DNA, the CDR3 is TGTGCCAGCAGCCCCCTCCCAGGGACCTACGAGCAGTACTTC.

In its sample, this clone was seen a few times. This sequence joins TRBV9 and TRBJ2-1; D might be TRBD2 (5 bases). V lost 2 bases and J 3 bases, leaving 12 bases between the germline ends. CDR1 SGDLS and CDR2 YYNGEE come from the germline V gene. This CDR3 has 15 amino acids. CDR3 residues: CASSVELGGYNEQFF. CDR3 bases: TGTGCCAGCAGCGTTGAACTAGGAGGCTACAATGAGCAGTTCTTC. Together with reference TRBV9 and TRBJ2-1, the CDR3 gives the full variable domain: DSGVTQTPKHLITATGQRVTLRCSPRSGDLSVYWYQQSLDQGLQFLIQYYNGEERAKGNILERFSAQQFPDLHSELNLSSLELGDSALYFCASSVELGGYNEQFFGPGTRLTVL.

This chain joins TRBV30 and TRBJ2-6; no definite D call. Trimming took off 4 bases at V and 2 bases at J, with 9 bases between the two ends. Germline V CDR1 and CDR2: GTSNPN, SVGIG (reference sequence). The length of the CDR3 is 14 residues. The CDR3 DNA reads as TGTGCCTGGACCTTGGGCGCTGGGGCCAACGTCCTGACTTTC. Its protein product is CAWTLGAGANVLTF. The full variable domain, in which reference TRBV30 and TRBJ2-6 provide the parts outside the CDR3, is SQTIHQWPATLVQPVGSPLSLECTVEGTSNPNLYWYRQAAGRGLQLLFYSVGIGQISSEVPQNLSASRPQDRQFILSSKKLLLSDSGFYLCAWTLGAGANVLTFGAGSRLTVL.

The genes are TRBV7-2 and TRBJ2-3; D may be TRBD2 (5 bases). Germline lookup yields CDR1 SGHTA and CDR2 FQGNSA. The V and J ends lost 2 bases and 5 bases respectively, with 8 bases between them. The CDR3 spans 13 residues. The DNA of the CDR3 is TGTGCCAGCAGCTTAAGGGAGCAAGATACGCAGTATTTT. Its protein is CASSLREQDTQYF.

The chain combines TRBV9 with TRBJ1-4; tentatively, D is TRBD1 (6 bases). CDR3 length: 14 amino acids. Trimming removed 0 bases at V and 8 bases at J, with 11 bases between. Germline V gene sequence: CDR1 SGDLS, CDR2 YYNGEE. CDR3 in DNA: TGTGCCAGCAGCGTAGGAGGGGGAAGCGAAAAACTGTTTTTT. It specifies CASSVGGGSEKLFF.